This T cell receptor beta chain comes out of a study of T cell changes during pregnancy in multiple sclerosis. The data were produced by immunoSEQ multiplex PCR, yet TCRdb's version contains in-frame clones alone and is incomplete. Here the sample spans tens of thousands of clones, 80% to 95% being singletons. The length of the CDR3 is 16 residues. Germline trimming cut 7 bases from V and 5 bases from J; bases unmatched to any gene: 17. Germline lookup yields CDR1 SGHTS and CDR2 YDEGEE. The chain employs TRBV5-8 and TRBJ2-5, with 7 bases matching TRBD1. This clonotype originated in a female donor with multiple sclerosis, enrolled in a pregnancy study. The specimen comprised CD4+ T cells from peripheral blood mononuclear cells, sampled in the third trimester of pregnancy. The CDR3, as DNA: TGTGCCAGCCCTAGGTCTGCCCAGGGGGTCGGGGAGACCCAGTACTTC. It specifies CASPRSAQGVGETQYF.